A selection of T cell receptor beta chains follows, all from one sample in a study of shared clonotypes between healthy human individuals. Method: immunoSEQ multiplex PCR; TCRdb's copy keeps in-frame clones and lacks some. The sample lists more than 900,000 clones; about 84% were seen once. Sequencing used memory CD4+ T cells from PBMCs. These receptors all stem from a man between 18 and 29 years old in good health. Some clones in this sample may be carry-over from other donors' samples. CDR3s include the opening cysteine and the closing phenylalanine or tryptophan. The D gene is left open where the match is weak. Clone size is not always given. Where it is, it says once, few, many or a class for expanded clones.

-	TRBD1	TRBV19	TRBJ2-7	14	TGTGCCAGTAGTACACGACAGGGGGCGGGAGAGCAGTACTTC	CASSTRQGAGEQYF
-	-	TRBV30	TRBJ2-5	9	TGTGCCTGCCAAGAGACCCAGTACTTC	CACQETQYF
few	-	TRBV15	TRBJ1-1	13	TGTGCCACCAGCAGAGGCGTGAGGACTGAAGCTTTCTTT	CATSRGVRTEAFF
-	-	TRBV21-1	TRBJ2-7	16	TGTGCCAGCAGCAACCGACTAGCGGGAGATCTCGACGAGCAGTACTTC	CASSNRLAGDLDEQYF
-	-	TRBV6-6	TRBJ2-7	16	TGTGCCAGCAGATCCCTCGGGGCGGGGAGCTCCTACGAGCAGTACTTC	CASRSLGAGSSYEQYF
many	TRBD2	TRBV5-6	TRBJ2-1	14	TGTGCCAGCAGCTTGTTGAGGCGGGAGACTGAGCAGTTCTTC	CASSLLRRETEQFF
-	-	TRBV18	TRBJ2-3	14	TGTGCCAGCTTAGGATCCGTGGGCGCAGATACGCAGTATTTT	CASLGSVGADTQYF
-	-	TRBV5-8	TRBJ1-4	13	TGTGCCAGCAGCCTACCGGACAGCGAAAAACTGTTTTTT	CASSLPDSEKLFF
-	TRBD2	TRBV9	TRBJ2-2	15	TGTGCCAGCAGCACCAGCGGGAGGGCCACCGGGGAGCTGTTTTTT	CASSTSGRATGELFF
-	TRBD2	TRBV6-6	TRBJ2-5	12	TGTGCCAGCAGCTACGGGGGGGAGACCCAGTACTTC	CASSYGGETQYF
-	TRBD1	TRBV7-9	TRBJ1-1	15	TGTGCCAGCAGCTCACAGGGGGCAACGGGCACTGAAGCTTTCTTT	CASSSQGATGTEAFF
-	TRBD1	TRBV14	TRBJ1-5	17	TGTGCCAGCAGCCCTCTCCGGACAGGCTATAGCAATCAGCCCCAGCATTTT	CASSPLRTGYSNQPQHF
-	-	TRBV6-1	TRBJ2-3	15	TGTGCCAGCAGTGGACTCATGGGGGCTCGGGATACGCAGTATTTT	CASSGLMGARDTQYF
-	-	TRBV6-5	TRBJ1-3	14	TGTGCCAGCAGCTGGGATCCCTCTGGAAACACCATATATTTT	CASSWDPSGNTIYF
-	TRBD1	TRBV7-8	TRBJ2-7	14	TGTGCCAGCACCAGGACAGGGTCATCCTACGAGCAGTACTTC	CASTRTGSSYEQYF
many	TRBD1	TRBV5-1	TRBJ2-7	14	TGCGCCAGCAGCTTGCAGACAGGGAGCCACGAGCAGTACTTC	CASSLQTGSHEQYF
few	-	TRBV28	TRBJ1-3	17	TGTGCCAGCAGCCTAGGGGGGACTGTTTACTCTGGAAACACCATATATTTT	CASSLGGTVYSGNTIYF
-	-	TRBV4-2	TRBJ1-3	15	TGTGCCAGCAGCCAAGGACTCCCCTCTGGAAACACCATATATTTT	CASSQGLPSGNTIYF
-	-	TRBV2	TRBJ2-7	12	TGTGCCAGCCAGGGACTCGACTACGAGCAGTACTTC	CASQGLDYEQYF
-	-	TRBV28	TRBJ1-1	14	TGTGCCAGTTCACCGGGACGGGAGAACACTGAAGCTTTCTTT	CASSPGRENTEAFF
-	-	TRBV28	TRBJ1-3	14	TGTGCCAGCAGTTTTAGTTACTCTGGAAACACCATATATTTT	CASSFSYSGNTIYF
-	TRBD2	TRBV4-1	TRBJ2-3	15	TGCGCCAGCAGACTCGAAAGCGGGAGGCCAGATACGCAGTATTTT	CASRLESGRPDTQYF
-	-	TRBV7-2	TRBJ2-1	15	TGTGCCAGCAGCTTAGACTTAGCGGAATACAATGAGCAGTTCTTC	CASSLDLAEYNEQFF
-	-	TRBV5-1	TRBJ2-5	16	TGCGCCAGCAGCTTGGGGGGTAGCCTATTCACAGAGACCCAGTACTTC	CASSLGGSLFTETQYF
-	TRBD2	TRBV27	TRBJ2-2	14	TGTGCCAGCAGGGGAGGGCCGGGAACCGGGGAGCTGTTTTTT	CASRGGPGTGELFF
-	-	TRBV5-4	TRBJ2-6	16	TGTGCCAGCAGCTTGGTGGCAGCCTCTGGGGCCAACGTCCTGACTTTC	CASSLVAASGANVLTF
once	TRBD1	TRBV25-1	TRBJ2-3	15	TGTGCCAGCAGTGATCAGGGACAGCAGGCAGATACGCAGTATTTT	CASSDQGQQADTQYF
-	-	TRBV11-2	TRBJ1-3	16	TGTGCCAGCAGCTTATCCCAGCCCCCCTCTGGAAACACCATATATTTT	CASSLSQPPSGNTIYF
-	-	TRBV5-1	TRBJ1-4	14	TGCGCCAGCAGTTCAGGGACGAGGGAAGAAAAACTGTTTTTT	CASSSGTREEKLFF
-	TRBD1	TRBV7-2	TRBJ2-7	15	TGTGCCAGCAGCTCACTGGGACAGGCTGCAGGGGAGCAGTACTTC	CASSSLGQAAGEQYF
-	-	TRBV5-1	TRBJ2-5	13	TGCGCCAGCAGTCCAGGGGTAGGGGAGACCCAGTACTTC	CASSPGVGETQYF
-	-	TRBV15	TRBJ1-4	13	TGTGCCACCAGTGGGGGGACGTATGAAAAACTGTTTTTT	CATSGGTYEKLFF
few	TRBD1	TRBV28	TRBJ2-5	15	TGTGCCACCGACAAGTACAGGGGTGGTCAAGAGACCCAGTACTTC	CATDKYRGGQETQYF
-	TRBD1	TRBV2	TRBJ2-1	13	TGTGCCAGCAGTCCCGGACAGGGCAGGGAGCAGTTCTTC	CASSPGQGREQFF
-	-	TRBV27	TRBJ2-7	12	TGTGCCAGCAGTTTTGCGGGTCGTAGGCAGTACTTC	CASSFAGRRQYF
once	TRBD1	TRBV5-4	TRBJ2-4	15	TGTGCCAGCAGCTTCCCGGGACAGGGGGAAGGCATTCAGTACTTC	CASSFPGQGEGIQYF
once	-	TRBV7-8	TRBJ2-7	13	TGTGCCAGCAGCCAGGGGACATCGGGCGAGCAGTACTTC	CASSQGTSGEQYF
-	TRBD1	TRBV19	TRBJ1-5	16	TGTGCCAGTAGGGGACAGGGATTAGGTCCCTGGCAGCCCCAGCATTTT	CASRGQGLGPWQPQHF
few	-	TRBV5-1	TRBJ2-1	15	TGCGCCAGCAGCTTAAACACCGCCGGACACGGTGAGCAGTTCTTC	CASSLNTAGHGEQFF